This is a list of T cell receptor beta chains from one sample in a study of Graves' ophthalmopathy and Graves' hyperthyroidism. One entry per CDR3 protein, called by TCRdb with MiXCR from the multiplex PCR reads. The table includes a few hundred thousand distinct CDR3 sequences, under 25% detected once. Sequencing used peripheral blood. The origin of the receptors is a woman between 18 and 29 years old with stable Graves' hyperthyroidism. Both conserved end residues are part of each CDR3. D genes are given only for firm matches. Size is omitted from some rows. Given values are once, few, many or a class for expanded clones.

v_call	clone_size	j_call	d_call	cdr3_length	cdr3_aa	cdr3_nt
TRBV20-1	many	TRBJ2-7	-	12	CSARDHATRQYF	TGCAGTGCTAGAGATCATGCAACCCGTCAGTACTTC
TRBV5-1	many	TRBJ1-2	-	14	CASKLGNSNYGYTF	TGCGCCAGCAAACTGGGAAATTCTAACTATGGCTACACCTTC
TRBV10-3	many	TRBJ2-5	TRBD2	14	CAIRRGRAGETQYF	TGTGCCATCCGACGCGGGAGGGCCGGGGAGACCCAGTACTTC
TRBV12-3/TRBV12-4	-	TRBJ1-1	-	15	CASSLGARAVPEAFF	TGTGCCAGCAGCTTGGGCGCCAGGGCTGTGCCTGAAGCTTTCTTT
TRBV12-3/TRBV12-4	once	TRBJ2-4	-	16	CASSFDPGAAKNIQYF	TGTGCCAGCAGTTTCGACCCAGGGGCGGCCAAAAACATTCAGTACTTC
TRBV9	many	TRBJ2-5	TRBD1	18	CASSLSRDRGEGQETQYF	TGTGCCAGCAGCCTGTCCCGGGACAGGGGTGAGGGACAAGAGACCCAGTACTTC
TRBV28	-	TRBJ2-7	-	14	CASSLRDMIYEQYF	TGTGCCAGCAGCTTAAGGGACATGATCTACGAGCAGTACTTC
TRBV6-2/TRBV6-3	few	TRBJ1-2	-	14	CASSYPGINYGYTF	TGTGCCAGCAGTTACCCCGGTATCAACTATGGCTACACCTTC
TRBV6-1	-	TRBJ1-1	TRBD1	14	CASNKGQGSTEAFF	TGTGCCAGCAATAAAGGACAGGGGAGCACTGAAGCTTTCTTT
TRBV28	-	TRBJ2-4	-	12	CASSFMGNIKYF	TGTGCCAGCAGTTTCATGGGGAACATTAAGTACTTC
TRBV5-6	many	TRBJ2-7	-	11	CASSSRYEQYF	TGTGCCAGCAGCTCGCGTTACGAGCAGTACTTC
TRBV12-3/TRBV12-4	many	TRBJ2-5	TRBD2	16	CASSSGLAGGPETQYF	TGTGCCAGCAGTTCAGGACTAGCGGGAGGGCCTGAGACCCAGTACTTC
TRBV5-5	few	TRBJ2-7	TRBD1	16	CASSSIPDRGPYEQYF	TGTGCCAGCAGCTCAATTCCGGACAGGGGGCCCTACGAGCAGTACTTC
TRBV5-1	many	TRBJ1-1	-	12	CASNQGNSEAFF	TGCGCCAGCAACCAGGGGAATTCTGAAGCTTTCTTT
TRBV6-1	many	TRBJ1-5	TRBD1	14	CASSDPTGSQPQHF	TGTGCCAGCAGTGACCCGACAGGGAGTCAGCCCCAGCATTTT
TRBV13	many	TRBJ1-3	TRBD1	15	CASSSRDRVADTIYF	TGTGCCAGCAGCAGCCGGGACAGGGTCGCAGACACCATATATTTT
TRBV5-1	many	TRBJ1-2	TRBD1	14	CASSLGQGLYGYTF	TGCGCCAGCAGCCTGGGACAGGGGCTCTATGGCTACACCTTC
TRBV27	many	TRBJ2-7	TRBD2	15	CASSLSNSGTFEQYF	TGTGCCAGCAGTTTATCGAATAGCGGGACTTTCGAGCAGTACTTC
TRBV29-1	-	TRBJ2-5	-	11	CSVGTRETQYF	TGCAGCGTGGGAACGCGGGAGACCCAGTACTTC
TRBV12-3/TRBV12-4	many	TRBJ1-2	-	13	CASSSGVLYGYTF	TGTGCCAGCAGCTCCGGGGTACTCTATGGCTACACCTTC
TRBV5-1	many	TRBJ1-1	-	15	CASSLQFKENTEAFF	TGCGCCAGCAGCCTACAATTTAAGGAGAACACTGAAGCTTTCTTT
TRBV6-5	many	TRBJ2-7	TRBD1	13	CASRQGATYEQYF	TGTGCCAGCAGGCAGGGGGCCACCTACGAGCAGTACTTC
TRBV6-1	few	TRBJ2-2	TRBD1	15	CASKGTGGLAGELFF	TGTGCCAGCAAGGGGACAGGGGGTTTAGCCGGGGAGCTGTTTTTT
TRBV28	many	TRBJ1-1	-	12	CASSAPGAGAFF	TGTGCCAGCAGTGCCCCGGGGGCTGGGGCTTTCTTT
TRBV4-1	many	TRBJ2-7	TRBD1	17	CASSPEGRTGNTYEQYF	TGCGCCAGCAGCCCTGAGGGCAGGACAGGGAATACCTACGAGCAGTACTTC
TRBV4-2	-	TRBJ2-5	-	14	CASSQAAERETQYF	TGTGCCAGCAGCCAAGCCGCGGAGCGGGAGACCCAGTACTTC
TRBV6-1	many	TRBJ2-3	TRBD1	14	CASRPRQGADTQYF	TGTGCCAGCAGGCCCCGACAGGGCGCAGATACGCAGTATTTT
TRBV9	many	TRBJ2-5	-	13	CASSPGTQETQYF	TGTGCCAGCAGTCCTGGGACGCAAGAGACCCAGTACTTC
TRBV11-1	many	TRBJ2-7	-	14	CASMTTPASHEQYF	TGTGCCAGCATGACAACCCCGGCATCCCACGAGCAGTACTTC
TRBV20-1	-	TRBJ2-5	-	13	CSATLTGRVTQYF	TGCAGTGCTACTCTTACAGGGAGGGTGACCCAGTACTTC
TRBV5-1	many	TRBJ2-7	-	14	CASSLGDKSYEQYF	TGCGCCAGCAGCTTAGGGGACAAATCCTACGAGCAGTACTTC
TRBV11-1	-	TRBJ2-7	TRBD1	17	CASTFRPGTGATYEQYF	TGTGCCAGCACCTTCCGTCCCGGGACAGGGGCGACCTACGAGCAGTACTTC
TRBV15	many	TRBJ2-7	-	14	CATSRGGLTYEQYF	TGTGCCACCAGCAGAGGAGGGCTAACCTACGAGCAGTACTTC
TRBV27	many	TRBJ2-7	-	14	CASSLRRDSREQYF	TGTGCCAGCAGTTTACGACGAGACTCTCGCGAGCAGTACTTC
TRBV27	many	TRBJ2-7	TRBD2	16	CASSPVLSGGPDEQYF	TGTGCCAGCAGTCCCGTTCTGTCGGGAGGGCCCGACGAGCAGTACTTC
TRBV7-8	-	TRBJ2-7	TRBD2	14	CASSTDSGSYEQYF	TGTGCCAGCAGCACAGATAGCGGGAGCTACGAGCAGTACTTC
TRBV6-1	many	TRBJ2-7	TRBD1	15	CASSVGTGGPYEQYF	TGTGCCAGCAGTGTTGGGACAGGGGGACCCTACGAGCAGTACTTC
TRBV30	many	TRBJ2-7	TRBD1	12	CAWGTGAYEQYF	TGTGCCTGGGGGACAGGGGCCTACGAGCAGTACTTC
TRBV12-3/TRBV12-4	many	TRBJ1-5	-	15	CASSLAQGSDQPQHF	TGTGCCAGCAGTTTGGCTCAGGGAAGTGATCAGCCCCAGCATTTT
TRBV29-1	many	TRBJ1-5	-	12	CSVGASNQPQHF	TGCAGCGTTGGAGCCAGCAATCAGCCCCAGCATTTT
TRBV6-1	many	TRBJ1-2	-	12	CATNGGNYGYTF	TGTGCCACCAACGGGGGTAACTATGGCTACACCTTC
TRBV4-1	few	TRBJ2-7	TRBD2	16	CASSRSTSGRVSEQYF	TGCGCCAGCAGCCGGAGCACTAGCGGGAGGGTAAGCGAGCAGTACTTC
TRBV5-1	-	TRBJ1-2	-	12	CASSPDRGSYTF	TGCGCCAGCAGCCCGGACCGAGGAAGCTACACCTTC
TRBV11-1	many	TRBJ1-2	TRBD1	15	CASSLNPGGSYGYTF	TGTGCCAGCAGCTTAAATCCAGGGGGCTCCTATGGCTACACCTTC
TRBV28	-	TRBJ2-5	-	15	CASSLILGRGETQYF	TGTGCCAGCAGTTTGATTCTAGGGCGGGGAGAGACCCAGTACTTC
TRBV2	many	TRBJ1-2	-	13	CASSDGPRYGYTF	TGTGCCAGCAGTGACGGGCCCCGCTATGGCTACACCTTC
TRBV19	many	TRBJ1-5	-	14	CASSSVSTGQPQHF	TGTGCCAGTAGTAGCGTCAGTACGGGCCAGCCCCAGCATTTT
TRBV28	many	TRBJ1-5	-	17	CASSPTDRPYSNQPQHF	TGTGCCAGCAGTCCTACAGACAGGCCTTATAGCAATCAGCCCCAGCATTTT